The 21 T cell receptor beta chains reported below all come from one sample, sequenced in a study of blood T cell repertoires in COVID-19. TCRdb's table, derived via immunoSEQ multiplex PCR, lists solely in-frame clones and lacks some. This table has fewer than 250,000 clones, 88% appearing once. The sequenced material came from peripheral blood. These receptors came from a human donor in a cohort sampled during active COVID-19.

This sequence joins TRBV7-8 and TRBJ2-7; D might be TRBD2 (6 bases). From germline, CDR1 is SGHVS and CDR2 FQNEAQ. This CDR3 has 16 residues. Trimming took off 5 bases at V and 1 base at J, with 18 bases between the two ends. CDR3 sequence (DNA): TGTGCCAGCAGCCCAGGACCCGGGACTGGATCCTACGAGCAGTACTTC. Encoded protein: CASSPGPGTGSYEQYF.

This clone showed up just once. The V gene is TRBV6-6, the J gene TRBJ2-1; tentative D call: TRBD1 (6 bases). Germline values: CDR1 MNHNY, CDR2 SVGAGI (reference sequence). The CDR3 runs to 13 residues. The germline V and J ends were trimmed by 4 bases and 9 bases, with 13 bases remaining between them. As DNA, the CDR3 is TGTGCCAGCAGTTCAGGGGAGTTTAGTGAGCAGTTCTTC. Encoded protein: CASSSGEFSEQFF.

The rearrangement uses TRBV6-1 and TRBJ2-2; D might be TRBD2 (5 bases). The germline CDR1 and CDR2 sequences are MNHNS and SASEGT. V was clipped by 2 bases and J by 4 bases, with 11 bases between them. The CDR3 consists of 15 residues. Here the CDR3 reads CASSEYEGSTGELFF. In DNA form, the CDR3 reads TGTGCCAGCAGTGAATATGAGGGAAGCACCGGGGAGCTGTTTTTT.

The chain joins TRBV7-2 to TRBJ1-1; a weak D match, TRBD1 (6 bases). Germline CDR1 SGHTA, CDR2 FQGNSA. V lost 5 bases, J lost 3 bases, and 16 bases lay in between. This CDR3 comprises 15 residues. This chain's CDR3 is CASSQGIFGDTEAFF. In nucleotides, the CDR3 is TGTGCCAGCAGCCAGGGGATCTTTGGAGACACTGAAGCTTTCTTT. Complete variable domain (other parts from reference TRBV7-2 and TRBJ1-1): GAGVSQSPSNKVTEKGKDVELRCDPISGHTALYWYRQSLGQGLEFLIYFQGNSAPDKSGLPSDRFSAERTGGSVSTLTIQRTQQEDSAVYLCASSQGIFGDTEAFFGQGTRLTVV.

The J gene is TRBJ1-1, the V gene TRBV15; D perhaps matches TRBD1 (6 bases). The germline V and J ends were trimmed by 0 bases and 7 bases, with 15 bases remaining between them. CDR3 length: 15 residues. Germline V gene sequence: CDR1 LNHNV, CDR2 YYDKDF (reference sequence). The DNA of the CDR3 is TGTGCCACCAGCAGAGAGAGGGGGGGCCGTAGTGAAGCTTTCTTT. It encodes CATSRERGGRSEAFF.

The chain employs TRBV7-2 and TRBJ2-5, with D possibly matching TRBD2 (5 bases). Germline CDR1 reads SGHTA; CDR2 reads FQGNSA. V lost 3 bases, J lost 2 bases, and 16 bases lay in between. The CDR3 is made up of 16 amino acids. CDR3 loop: CASSFPTPGLQETQYF. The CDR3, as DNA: TGTGCCAGCAGCTTCCCGACCCCAGGACTTCAAGAGACCCAGTACTTC.

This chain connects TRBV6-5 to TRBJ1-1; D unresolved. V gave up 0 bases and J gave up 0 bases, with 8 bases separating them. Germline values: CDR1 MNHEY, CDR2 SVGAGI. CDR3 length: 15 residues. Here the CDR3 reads CASSYSRVLNTEAFF. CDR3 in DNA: TGTGCCAGCAGTTACTCGAGGGTGTTGAACACTGAAGCTTTCTTT.

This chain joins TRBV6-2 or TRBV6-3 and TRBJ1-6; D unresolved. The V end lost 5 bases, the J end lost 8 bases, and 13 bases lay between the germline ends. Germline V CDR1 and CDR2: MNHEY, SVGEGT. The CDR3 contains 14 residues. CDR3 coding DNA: TGTGCCAGCAGTCCCGCCCGGGATTATTCACCCCTCCACTTT. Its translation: CASSPARDYSPLHF.

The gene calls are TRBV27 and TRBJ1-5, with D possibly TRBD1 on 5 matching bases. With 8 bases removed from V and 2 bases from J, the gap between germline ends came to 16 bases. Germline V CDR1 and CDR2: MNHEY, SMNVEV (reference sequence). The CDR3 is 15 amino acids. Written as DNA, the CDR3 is TGTGCCAGCGGATGGACTTCGGGGGGCAATCAGCCCCAGCATTTT. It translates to CASGWTSGGNQPQHF.

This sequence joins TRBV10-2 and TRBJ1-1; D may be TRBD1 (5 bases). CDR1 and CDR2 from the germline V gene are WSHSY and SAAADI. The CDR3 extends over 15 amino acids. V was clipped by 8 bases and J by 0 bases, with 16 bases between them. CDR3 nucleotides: TGCGCCAGCGCACGAGGAGGGGCTATGAACACTGAAGCTTTCTTT. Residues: CASARGGAMNTEAFF.

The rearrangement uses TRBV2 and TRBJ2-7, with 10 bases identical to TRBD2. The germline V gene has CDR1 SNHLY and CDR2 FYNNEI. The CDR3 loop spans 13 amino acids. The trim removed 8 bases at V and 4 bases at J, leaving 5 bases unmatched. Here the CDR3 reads CASLAGAQYEQYF. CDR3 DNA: TGTGCCAGCCTAGCGGGAGCGCAGTACGAGCAGTACTTC.

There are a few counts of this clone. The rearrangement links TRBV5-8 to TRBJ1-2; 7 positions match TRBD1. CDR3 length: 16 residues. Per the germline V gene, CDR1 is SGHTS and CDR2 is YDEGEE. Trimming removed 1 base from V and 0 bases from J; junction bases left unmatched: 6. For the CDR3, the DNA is TGTGCCAGCAGCTTGTCGGGACAGCACACTAACTATGGCTACACCTTC. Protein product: CASSLSGQHTNYGYTF.

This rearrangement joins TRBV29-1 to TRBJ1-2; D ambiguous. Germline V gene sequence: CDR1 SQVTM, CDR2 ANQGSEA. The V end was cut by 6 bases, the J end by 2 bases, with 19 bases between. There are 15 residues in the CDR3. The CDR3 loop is CSVENGALPNYGYTF. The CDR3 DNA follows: TGCAGCGTGGAAAACGGAGCATTACCAAACTATGGCTACACCTTC.

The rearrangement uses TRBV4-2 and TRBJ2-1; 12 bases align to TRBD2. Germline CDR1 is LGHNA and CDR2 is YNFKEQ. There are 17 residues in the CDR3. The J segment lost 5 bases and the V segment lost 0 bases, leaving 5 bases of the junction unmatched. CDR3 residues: CASSQEYRTSGNNEQFF. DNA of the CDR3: TGTGCCAGCAGCCAAGAGTACCGGACTAGCGGGAACAATGAGCAGTTCTTC.

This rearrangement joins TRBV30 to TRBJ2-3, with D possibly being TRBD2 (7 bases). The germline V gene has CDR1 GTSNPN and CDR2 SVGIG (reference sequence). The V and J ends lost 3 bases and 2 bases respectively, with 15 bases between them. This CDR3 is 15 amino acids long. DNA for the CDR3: TGTGCCTGGAGCGCGGGGGCCCTACCCACAGATACGCAGTATTTT. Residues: CAWSAGALPTDTQYF.

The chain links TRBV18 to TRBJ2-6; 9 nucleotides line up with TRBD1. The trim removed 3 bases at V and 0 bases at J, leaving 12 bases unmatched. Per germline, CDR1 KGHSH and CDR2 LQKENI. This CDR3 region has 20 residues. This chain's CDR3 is CASSPQSPGTGSSGANVLTF. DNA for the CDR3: TGTGCCAGCTCACCCCAATCCCCCGGGACAGGGAGCTCTGGGGCCAACGTCCTGACTTTC.

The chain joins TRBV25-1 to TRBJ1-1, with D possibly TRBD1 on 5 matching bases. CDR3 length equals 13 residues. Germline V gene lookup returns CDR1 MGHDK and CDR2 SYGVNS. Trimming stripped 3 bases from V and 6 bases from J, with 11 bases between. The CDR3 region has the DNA TGTGCCAGCAGTGAGCCAGGGAAGGCTGAAGCTTTCTTT. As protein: CASSEPGKAEAFF.

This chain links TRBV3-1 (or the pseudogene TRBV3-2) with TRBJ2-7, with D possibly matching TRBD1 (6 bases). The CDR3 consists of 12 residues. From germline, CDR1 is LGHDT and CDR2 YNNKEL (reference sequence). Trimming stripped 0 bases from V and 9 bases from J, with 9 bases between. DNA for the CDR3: TGTGCCAGCAGCCAAGAAGGGACAATGCAGTACTTC. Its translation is CASSQEGTMQYF.

Here the CDR3 reads CASSLGPQGDEQYF. The CDR3 DNA is TGTGCCAGCAGCTTGGGACCCCAGGGGGACGAGCAGTACTTC. This sequence joins TRBV7-2 and TRBJ2-7; 7 nucleotides line up with TRBD1. This CDR3 contains 14 residues. CDR1 is SGHTA, CDR2 FQGNSA, per germline. J was trimmed by 5 bases and V by 3 bases; bases with no gene match: 7. Full variable domain (remainder filled in from reference TRBV7-2 and TRBJ2-7): GAGVSQSPSNKVTEKGKDVELRCDPISGHTALYWYRQSLGQGLEFLIYFQGNSAPDKSGLPSDRFSAERTGGSVSTLTIQRTQQEDSAVYLCASSLGPQGDEQYFGPGTRLTVT.

The CDR3 loop is CASSDSPRGEQFF. The CDR3 bases are TGTGCCAGCAGTGACTCCCCACGGGGTGAGCAGTTCTTC. This sequence joins TRBV6-4 and TRBJ2-1; D may be TRBD2 (5 bases). The ends were cut back, 0 bases at V and 9 bases at J, with 9 bases in the middle. Germline V CDR1 and CDR2: MRHNA, SNTAGT. The CDR3 is made up of 13 amino acids.

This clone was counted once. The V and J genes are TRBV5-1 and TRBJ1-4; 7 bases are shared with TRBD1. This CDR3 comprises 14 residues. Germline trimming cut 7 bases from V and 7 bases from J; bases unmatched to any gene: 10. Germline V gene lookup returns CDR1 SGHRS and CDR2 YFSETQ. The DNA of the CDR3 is TGCGCCAGCCGCATAGGGGGCGCCGGTGAAAAACTGTTTTTT. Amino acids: CASRIGGAGEKLFF.